A single sample is the source of the 6 T cell receptor beta chains below, sequenced in a study of T-cell reconstitution after alpha-beta-depleted transplantation in children. A TCRbeta library incorporating unique molecular identifiers was prepared. TCRdb analysed the PCR reads with MiXCR anew, one entry per CDR3 protein. The repertoire consists of about 92,000 distinct CDR3 sequences, with 9% to 15% occurring once and the leading ten covering about 15%. Sequencing was performed on PBMCs from the stem cell graft donor, taken from the stem cell graft. The source of these receptors is a human donor who donated a stem cell graft to a child with inherited bone marrow failure.

This clonotype was observed at least ten times. Germline is not matched at one junction end, which may reflect a read error. V and J are TRBV12-3 or TRBV12-4 and TRBJ2-5; D possibly corresponds to TRBD1 (6 bases). The CDR3 sequence is 12 residues long. The CDR3 nucleotides read TGTGCCAGCACGACAGGACGAGAGACCCATTATTTC. Translating gives CASTTGRETHYF.

This clonotype was observed at least ten times. The chain links TRBV27 to TRBJ1-1; the D gene is possibly TRBD1 (5 bases). The CDR3 length is 14 residues. CDR1 and CDR2 (germline): MNHEY, SMNVEV (reference sequence). V shed 2 bases and J shed 2 bases, with 9 bases lying between them. The CDR3 is CASSLGGTNTEAFF. The CDR3 region has the DNA TGTGCCAGCAGTTTAGGCGGGACCAACACTGAAGCTTTCTTT.

The table lists this clonotype with many counts. The chain couples TRBV4-1 to TRBJ2-7; TRBD1 matches at 9 bases. V shed 0 bases and J 4 bases; nucleotides not matched to a gene: 1. The CDR3 is 14 residues long. In germline, CDR1 is MGHRA, CDR2 YSYEKL. CDR3 nucleotides: TGCGCCAGCAGCCAAGACGGGACAGGGTACGAGCAGTACTTC. Protein: CASSQDGTGYEQYF.

This clonotype came up a few times. The chain carries TRBV5-1 and TRBJ2-1; 10 bases are a match to TRBD2. CDR1 SGHRS and CDR2 YFSETQ come from the germline V gene. The CDR3 contains 15 residues. The trim removed 6 bases at V and 7 bases at J, leaving 10 bases unmatched. Here the CDR3 DNA reads TGCGCCAGCACCAAACTAGCGGGAAGGGGAAATGAGCAGTTCTTC. Encoded protein: CASTKLAGRGNEQFF.

This clonotype was seen at least ten times. The CDR3 coding sequence is TGTGCCAGCAGCTTATGGGCCTCCTACGAGCAGTACTTC. Translation gives CASSLWASYEQYF. The gene calls are TRBV7-3 and TRBJ2-7, with unresolved D. Trimming shortened V by 2 bases and J by 0 bases, and 5 bases separated the two germline ends. CDR1 is SGHTA and CDR2 is FQGTGA in the germline V gene. The CDR3 is 13 residues long. The whole variable domain, filled in from reference TRBV7-3 and TRBJ2-7, reads GAGVSQTPSNKVTEKGKYVELRCDPISGHTALYWYRQSLGQGPEFLIYFQGTGAADDSGLPNDRFFAVRPEGSVSTLKIQRTERGDSAVYLCASSLWASYEQYFGPGTRLTVT.

Only a few counts were recorded for this clonotype. The chain links TRBV29-1 to TRBJ2-7; D remains unclear. Germline V gene data show CDR1 as SQVTM and CDR2 as ANQGSEA. Trimming took off 2 bases at V and 6 bases at J, with 17 bases between the two ends. The CDR3 totals 14 residues. The CDR3 loop reads CSVESSLGVPEQYF. The CDR3 DNA reads TGCAGCGTTGAAAGTAGTCTAGGTGTACCCGAGCAGTACTTC.